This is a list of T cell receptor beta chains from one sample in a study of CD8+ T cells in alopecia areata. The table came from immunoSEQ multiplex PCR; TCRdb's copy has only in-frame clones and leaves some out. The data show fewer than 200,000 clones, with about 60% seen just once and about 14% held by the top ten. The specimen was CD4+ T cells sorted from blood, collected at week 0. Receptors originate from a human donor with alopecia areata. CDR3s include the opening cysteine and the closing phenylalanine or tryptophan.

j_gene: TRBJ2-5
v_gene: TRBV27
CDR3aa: CASSRDRGGETQYF

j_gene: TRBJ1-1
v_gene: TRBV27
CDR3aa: CASRRRSMNTEAFF

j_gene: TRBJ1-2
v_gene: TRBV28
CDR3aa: CASTDAGVGGYTF

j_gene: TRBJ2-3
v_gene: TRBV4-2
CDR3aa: CASSQGPITDTQYF

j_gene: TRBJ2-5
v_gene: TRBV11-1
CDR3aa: CASSLRLSETQYF

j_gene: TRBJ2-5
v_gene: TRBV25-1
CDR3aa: CASSDPGTGKETQYF

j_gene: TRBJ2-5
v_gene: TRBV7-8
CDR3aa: CASSLGTGAGETQYF

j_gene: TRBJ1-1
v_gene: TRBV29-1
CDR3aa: CSVEEAGGGNTEAFF

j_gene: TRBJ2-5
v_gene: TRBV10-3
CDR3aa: CAISESRETQYF

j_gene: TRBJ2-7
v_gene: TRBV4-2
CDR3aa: CASSRGGLGDHYEQYF

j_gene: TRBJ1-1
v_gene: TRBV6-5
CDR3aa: CASSLHHGTEAFF

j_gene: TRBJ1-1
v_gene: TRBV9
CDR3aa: CASSSRRDTEAFF

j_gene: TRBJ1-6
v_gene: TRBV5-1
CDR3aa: CASSLLGNENNSPLHF

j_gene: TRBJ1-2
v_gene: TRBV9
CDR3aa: CASSVGQDNYGYTF

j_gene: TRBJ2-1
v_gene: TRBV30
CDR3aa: CAWSVIGTGRYNEQFF

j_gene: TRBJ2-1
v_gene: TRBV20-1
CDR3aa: CSASPGQQQFF